This T cell receptor (beta chain) was documented in a study of monozygotic twins with inflammatory bowel disease. General observations from the study: Diversity of TCRbeta measured by inverse Simpson was lower in IBD patients than in healthy co-twins. Among patients, repertoires may have gained variability from differing immunosuppressive treatments.

With respect to this clonotype: Its target is unknown.

Eight separate reactions per sample served to make cDNA. Added by template switching were UMIs that each held a 6-nucleotide sample barcode. From its re-call of the 5' RACE reads, TCRdb lists each CDR3 protein once, without DNA. This sample contains some 450,000 distinct CDR3 sequences. Germline CDR1 is MNHNS and CDR2 is SASEGT. This CDR3 comprises 15 residues. The chain employs TRBV6-1 and TRBJ2-3; the TRBD2 assignment by TCRdb is unverifiable without DNA. This TCR was sampled from a human donor with ulcerative colitis or Crohn's disease, or a healthy co-twin of an affected twin (not recorded which). The sequencing input was blood. The CDR3 loop reads CASSEIAGRTDTQYF.